Below, one TCR beta chain is given with its context. This entry belongs to a study of T cell changes during pregnancy in multiple sclerosis. CDR1 and CDR2 (germline): SGHDT, YYEEEE. This CDR3 has 15 amino acids. The ends were cut back, 4 bases at V and 0 bases at J, with 13 bases in the middle. Profiled with immunoSEQ multiplex PCR; TCRdb holds only in-frame clones, not every one. The table includes fewer than 50,000 clones, about 90% detected once. This material consisted of CD4+ T cells from peripheral blood mononuclear cells, taken in the second trimester of pregnancy. The chain uses TRBV5-6 and TRBJ1-1; D perhaps matches TRBD1 (5 bases). This receptor was identified in a female donor in good health, enrolled as a control in a pregnancy study. CDR3 nucleotides: TGTGCCAGCAGCCACACGGGACTGATGAACACTGAAGCTTTCTTT. Its protein product is CASSHTGLMNTEAFF.